Following are 9 T cell receptor beta chains from one sample sequenced in a study of blood T cell repertoires in COVID-19. The assay was immunoSEQ multiplex PCR, and TCRdb's table has in-frame clones only and misses some. The sample yields around 70,000 clones, roughly 90% seen once. The sequenced sample was peripheral blood. Source of these receptors: an older woman with active COVID-19.

The chain is built from TRBV7-2 and TRBJ2-1; D is undetermined. CDR3 length equals 11 residues. V was clipped by 3 bases and J by 12 bases, with 9 bases between them. Germline CDR1 SGHTA, CDR2 FQGNSA. This CDR3 reads CASSFSAVQFF. CDR3 coding DNA: TGTGCCAGCAGCTTTAGTGCTGTGCAGTTCTTC.

CDR3 sequence: CASSLDRAGEVYEQYF. CDR3 in DNA: TGCGCCAGCAGCTTGGATCGGGCGGGAGAGGTTTACGAGCAGTACTTC. J is TRBJ2-7 and V is TRBV5-1; TRBD2 matches at 7 bases. The germline gives CDR1 SGHRS, CDR2 YFSETQ. This CDR3 is 16 amino acids long. V gave up 0 bases and J gave up 4 bases; unmatched junction bases: 10.

The chain is built from TRBV5-1 and TRBJ2-5; D is ambiguous. The germline CDR1 and CDR2 sequences are SGHRS and YFSETQ. The CDR3 sequence is 12 residues long. V lost 1 base to trimming and J lost 5 bases, with 6 bases between them. Written as DNA, the CDR3 is TGCGCCAGCAGCTTGTCCGGGGAGACCCAGTACTTC. Translation: CASSLSGETQYF.

This CDR3 is CATSQGLSNQPQHF. The CDR3 nucleotides read TGTGCCACCAGCCAGGGCCTTAGCAATCAGCCCCAGCATTTT. The chain is built from TRBV24-1 and TRBJ1-5, with TRBD1 as a possible D gene (5 bases). With 7 bases removed from V and 0 bases from J, the gap between germline ends came to 9 bases. Germline V gives CDR1 KGHDR, CDR2 SFDVKD. CDR3 length: 14 residues.

The genes are TRBV5-1 and TRBJ2-6, with 8 nucleotides matching TRBD2. The ends lost 4 bases at V and 1 base at J; junction bases unmatched: 7. Per germline, CDR1 SGHRS and CDR2 YFSETQ. This CDR3 contains 17 residues. CDR3 coding DNA: TGCGCCAGCAGCCAAAGCGGGAGAAGTTCTGGGGCCAACGTCCTGACTTTC. This translates into CASSQSGRSSGANVLTF.

J is TRBJ1-1 and V is TRBV5-4, with TRBD1 matching 7 bases. The V segment lost 7 bases and the J segment 1 base; nucleotides outside the gene matches: 10. Germline V gene sequence: CDR1 SGHNT, CDR2 YYREEE (reference sequence). The CDR3 is 15 residues long. The CDR3 bases are TGTGCCAGCGTCAGGGGGGCATCGGGGAACACTGAAGCTTTCTTT. Translating it yields CASVRGASGNTEAFF.

This clone was detected only once. The chain combines TRBV7-2 with TRBJ2-7; D perhaps matches TRBD2 (6 bases). Germline V gene sequence: CDR1 SGHTA, CDR2 FQGNSA. CDR3 length equals 13 residues. Trimming took 5 bases from V and 3 from J, leaving 11 bases between them. The CDR3 spells CASSKGLYYEQYF. As DNA, the CDR3 is TGTGCCAGCAGCAAGGGACTGTACTACGAGCAGTACTTC.

The CDR3, as DNA: TGTGCCAGTAGTATGTCGGGACATACAGATACGCAGTATTTT. Translating gives CASSMSGHTDTQYF. V is TRBV19 and J is TRBJ2-3; D might be TRBD1 (6 bases). The CDR3 consists of 14 residues. V was clipped by 3 bases and J by 3 bases, with 10 bases between them. Germline V gene lookup returns CDR1 LNHDA and CDR2 SQIVND (reference sequence).

The V call is TRBV21-1, the J call TRBJ1-5. TRBV21-1 is a documented pseudogene. The CDR3 runs 15 residues. The CDR3 spells CASSKNLPGNQPQHF. In nucleotides, the CDR3 is TGTGCCAGCAGCAAAAATCTCCCTGGCAATCAGCCCCAGCATTTT.